This TCR beta chain was profiled in a study of T-cell memory formation after mild COVID-19. This clonotype was found a few times. Its matching antigen is unknown. Trimming took off 2 bases at V and 8 bases at J, with 15 bases between the two ends. The V gene's germline CDR1 is MNHEY and CDR2 SVGAGI. The CDR3 loop spans 14 amino acids. Study-wide findings and caveats: Some clones that responded were present in memory (sampled pre-infection), which suggests cross-reactive memory joined. Among contracting clones, CD4+ were mainly CM/EM and CD8+ enriched in EMRA.

TCRdb ran MiXCR on the 5' RACE reads and lists one entry per CDR3 protein. The sample has 450,000 to 650,000 distinct CDR3 sequences; approximately 19% are singletons. This rearrangement joins TRBV6-5 to TRBJ1-2; D is unresolved. This TCR was recovered from an adult woman who had mild COVID-19 (a few samples of this study predate the infection). Cell type and time point are not known. Sequenced input: PBMCs or a T cell subset sorted from them (not recorded which). The CDR3 region has the DNA TGTGCCAGCAGTTACGCCGGACTGCTGATGGGCTACACCTTC. Translated, it gives CASSYAGLLMGYTF.